These T cell receptor beta chains were read from a single sample in a study of cytomegalovirus exposure and HLA in healthy donors. Measured with immunoSEQ multiplex PCR; TCRdb has only the in-frame clones, and not every one. The sample holds around 150,000 clones, approximately 81% seen once. The specimen sequenced was PBMCs. Receptors were obtained from a man aged 18 to 29 in good health and CMV-seronegative. The CDR3 runs from the conserved cysteine through the conserved F or W. The D gene is left open where the match is weak. Size tells how often a clone was seen (once, few, many) or the class of an expanded clone, and some rows leave it out.

J gene | D gene | clone size | V gene | CDR3 protein | CDR3 DNA
TRBJ2-7 | NA | NA | TRBV15 | CATSSRDYEQYF | TGTGCCACCAGCTCCAGGGACTACGAGCAGTACTTC
TRBJ1-5 | NA | medium-sized | TRBV10-3 | CAGGTGDSNQPQHF | TGTGCCGGTGGGACGGGGGATAGCAATCAGCCCCAGCATTTT
TRBJ1-1 | NA | NA | TRBV11-1 | CASSHLGRYTEAFF | TGTGCCAGCAGCCACCTAGGCCGGTACACTGAAGCTTTCTTT
TRBJ2-5 | NA | NA | TRBV29-1 | CSGGGGPQETQYF | TGCAGCGGTGGGGGGGGCCCCCAAGAGACCCAGTACTTC
TRBJ2-3 | NA | NA | TRBV21-1 | CASSPQGGLGHLLTDTQYF | TGTGCCAGCAGCCCACAGGGGGGGCTCGGGCACCTCCTCACAGATACGCAGTATTTT
TRBJ1-5 | TRBD1 | NA | TRBV27 | CANTSGTGGYSNQPQHF | TGTGCCAATACCTCCGGGACAGGGGGATATAGCAATCAGCCCCAGCATTTT
TRBJ2-2 | NA | NA | TRBV25-1 | CASSLTVLGGGVTGELFF | TGTGCCAGCAGTCTAACAGTGCTGGGAGGAGGGGTCACCGGGGAGCTGTTTTTT
TRBJ1-1 | NA | NA | TRBV19 | CASSMNYLGGRNTEAFF | TGTGCCAGTAGTATGAATTATTTGGGGGGACGGAACACTGAAGCTTTCTTT
TRBJ2-3 | NA | NA | TRBV5-1 | CASSLEGVPSTDTQYF | TGCGCCAGCAGCTTAGAGGGGGTCCCTAGCACAGATACGCAGTATTTT
TRBJ2-3 | NA | NA | TRBV20-1 | CSAGRRDTQYF | TGCAGTGCTGGGAGGAGAGATACGCAGTATTTT
TRBJ2-5 | TRBD2 | NA | TRBV19 | CASNRGGEEETQYF | TGTGCCAGTAACCGCGGGGGGGAAGAAGAGACCCAGTACTTC
TRBJ2-7 | TRBD1 | NA | TRBV6-5 | CASSPTGTGLYEQYF | TGTGCCAGCAGTCCTACCGGGACAGGTCTCTACGAGCAGTACTTC
TRBJ2-7 | TRBD2 | once | TRBV4-3 | CASSQTTSGNSYEQYF | TGCGCCAGCAGCCAAACCACTAGCGGGAACTCCTACGAGCAGTACTTC
TRBJ2-6 | NA | once | TRBV28 | CASSPRTPPPHSGANVLTF | TGTGCCAGCAGTCCTCGGACTCCGCCGCCGCACTCTGGGGCCAACGTCCTGACTTTC
TRBJ1-5 | NA | once | TRBV2 | CASSVQGTPQHF | TGTGCCAGCAGCGTACAGGGCACACCCCAGCATTTT
TRBJ1-2 | TRBD1 | NA | TRBV7-2 | CASSLSAPGQGFYGYTF | TGTGCCAGCAGCTTGTCCGCCCCGGGACAGGGGTTCTACGGCTACACCTTC
TRBJ2-1 | NA | few | TRBV19 | CASSIGWSSYNEQFF | TGTGCCAGTAGTATAGGCTGGAGCTCCTACAATGAGCAGTTCTTC
TRBJ1-4 | TRBD1 | NA | TRBV7-8 | CASSQKTGAYEKLFF | TGTGCCAGCAGCCAGAAGACAGGGGCGTATGAAAAACTGTTTTTT
TRBJ2-3 | TRBD1 | NA | TRBV5-4 | CASSSRQGRVIGTQYF | TGTGCCAGCAGCTCCCGACAGGGGCGGGTTATTGGGACGCAGTATTTT
TRBJ2-5 | NA | NA | TRBV5-1 | CASSVRGQQTQYF | TGCGCCAGCAGCGTCAGGGGTCAGCAGACCCAGTACTTC
TRBJ2-3 | NA | NA | TRBV30 | CAWSVQGGVGDSSPSTDTQYF | TGTGCCTGGAGTGTACAAGGAGGAGTGGGGGACTCTTCACCTAGCACAGATACGCAGTATTTT
TRBJ2-7 | NA | NA | TRBV11-3 | CASSAGRTYEQYF | TGTGCCAGCAGCGCGGGGCGGACCTACGAGCAGTACTTC
TRBJ1-4 | TRBD1 | few | TRBV5-1 | CASSLETGPNEKLFF | TGCGCCAGCAGCTTGGAGACAGGGCCTAATGAAAAACTGTTTTTT
TRBJ1-3 | NA | once | TRBV2 | CASLRDTLESSGNTIYF | TGTGCCAGCTTAAGGGACACACTCGAAAGTTCTGGAAACACCATATATTTT
TRBJ2-1 | NA | NA | TRBV19 | CASSTGLQSSYNEQFF | TGTGCCAGTAGTACCGGACTTCAGAGCTCCTACAATGAGCAGTTCTTC
TRBJ2-7 | NA | few | TRBV6-5 | CASSWVGGLAYEQYF | TGTGCCAGCAGTTGGGTGGGAGGCCTCGCCTACGAGCAGTACTTC
TRBJ1-6 | TRBD1 | few | TRBV2 | CASRRGGGTSPLHF | TGTGCCAGCCGTAGAGGGGGCGGTACTTCACCCCTCCACTTT
TRBJ1-2 | NA | NA | TRBV28 | CASSLLAGTNYGYTF | TGTGCCAGCAGTTTATTGGCAGGAACTAACTATGGCTACACCTTC
TRBJ1-2 | NA | few | TRBV11-2 | CASSPSSGYGYTF | TGTGCCAGCAGCCCCTCTTCGGGCTATGGCTACACCTTC
TRBJ2-1 | NA | NA | TRBV6-1 | CASRRVGYNEQFF | TGTGCCAGCAGGAGGGTGGGATACAATGAGCAGTTCTTC
TRBJ2-3 | TRBD2 | once | TRBV7-9 | CASSSLAGVTDTQYF | TGTGCCAGCAGCTCACTAGCGGGAGTAACAGATACGCAGTATTTT